The next 26 T cell receptor beta chains were all read from a single sample in a study of blood T cell repertoires in COVID-19. TCRdb keeps only in-frame clones here, not all; method: immunoSEQ multiplex PCR. The profile shows roughly 400,000 clones, around nine tenths of them singletons. Sequencing input: PBMCs or T cells enriched from blood (not recorded which). These receptors were collected from a woman aged 50 to 65 who had recovered from COVID-19.

The V gene is TRBV4-1, the J gene TRBJ1-2; D is perhaps TRBD1 (6 bases). CDR3 length: 14 residues. CDR1 and CDR2 (germline): MGHRA, YSYEKL. Deletions cut 1 base from V and 3 bases from J, with 9 bases between. CDR3 in DNA: TGCGCCAGCAGCCAAGTACAGGGTGACTATGGCTACACCTTC. This codes for CASSQVQGDYGYTF.

The chain is built from TRBV3-1 (or the pseudogene TRBV3-2) and TRBJ1-4, with a possible D match to TRBD1 (5 bases). CDR1 is LGHDT, CDR2 YNNKEL, per germline (reference sequence). The CDR3 is 19 residues long. Trimming removed 0 bases at V and 7 bases at J, with 24 bases between. The CDR3 nucleotides are TGTGCCAGCAGCCAAGATGGATGGGGCAGGACCGCAGGGATTGAAAAACTGTTTTTT. Amino acid sequence: CASSQDGWGRTAGIEKLFF.

The chain combines TRBV6-5 with TRBJ2-1; 9 nucleotides line up with TRBD1. The CDR3 contains 15 residues. J gave up 6 bases and V 2 bases, and 5 bases lay outside the gene matches. The germline V gene encodes CDR1 MNHEY and CDR2 SVGAGI. CDR3 protein: CASSYGTGRINEQFF. CDR3 nucleotides: TGTGCCAGCAGTTACGGGACAGGGAGGATCAATGAGCAGTTCTTC.

This clone appeared a single time. CDR3 amino acids: CASSPAGPGVSSYEQYF. CDR3 nucleotide sequence: TGTGCCAGCAGCCCAGCAGGCCCCGGGGTTTCCTCCTACGAGCAGTACTTC. This sequence joins TRBV7-9 and TRBJ2-7; perhaps TRBD2 as D (5 bases). Between the trimmed V and J ends, which lost 5 bases and 0 bases, there was a span of 20 bases. Germline V lookup: CDR1 SEHNR, CDR2 FQNEAQ (reference sequence). The CDR3 sequence is 17 residues long.

The CDR3 nucleotides read TGTGCCAGCAGCCTAACAACCGAGGGGGTATTTGGCTACACCTTC. It translates to CASSLTTEGVFGYTF. The rearrangement uses TRBV3-1 (or the pseudogene TRBV3-2) and TRBJ1-2; D is possibly TRBD1 (6 bases). CDR1 and CDR2 (germline): LGHDT, YNNKEL (reference sequence). The CDR3 runs 15 residues. Deletions cut 4 bases from V and 7 bases from J, with 19 bases between.

The chain employs TRBV30 and TRBJ1-2; TRBD1 is a possible D gene (5 bases). V was clipped by 0 bases and J by 6 bases, with 14 bases between them. The CDR3 runs to 14 residues. CDR1 is GTSNPN and CDR2 is SVGIG in the germline V gene (reference sequence). CDR3 amino acids: CAWSVSQGRNGYTF. In nucleotides, the CDR3 is TGTGCCTGGAGTGTATCTCAGGGTAGGAATGGCTACACCTTC.

This clone was seen only once. The V and J genes are TRBV5-1 and TRBJ1-2; 7 bases fit TRBD1. Germline V gene lookup returns CDR1 SGHRS and CDR2 YFSETQ. The CDR3 covers 12 residues. V dropped 4 bases and J dropped 5; count of bases not matched to a gene: 2. The CDR3 DNA reads TGCGCCAGCAGCGTGGGACAGTATGGCTACACCTTC. Amino acids: CASSVGQYGYTF.

This clone has only a few counts. The chain is built from TRBV27 and TRBJ1-1; TRBD1 agrees at 10 bases. V lost 2 bases, J lost 4 bases, and 16 bases stayed unmatched. Germline assignment: CDR1 MNHEY and CDR2 SMNVEV (reference sequence). The CDR3 totals 19 residues. This chain's CDR3 is CASSLKGGTGELSFTEAFF. The CDR3 DNA is TGTGCCAGCAGTTTAAAGGGGGGGACAGGGGAATTGAGTTTCACTGAAGCTTTCTTT.

The chain employs TRBV5-4 and TRBJ1-2, with 9 bases lining up with TRBD1. Germline CDR1 and CDR2: SGHNT and YYREEE (reference sequence). With 0 bases clipped from V and 6 bases from J, the junction kept 18 bases outside the gene matches. This CDR3 has 19 amino acids. CDR3 DNA sequence: TGTGCCAGCAGCTTGGACTTAGGACAGGGGTTCGCGACGGGAAATGGCTACACCTTC. Protein sequence: CASSLDLGQGFATGNGYTF.

This chain connects TRBV7-9 to TRBJ2-7; 10 bases are a match to TRBD1. From germline, CDR1 is SEHNR and CDR2 FQNEAQ (reference sequence). The trim removed 3 bases at V and 5 bases at J, leaving 4 bases unmatched. This CDR3 comprises 14 residues. The CDR3 bases are TGTGCCAGCAGCTTCGGACAGGGGGTGGACGAGCAGTACTTC. It yields the protein CASSFGQGVDEQYF.

The chain is built from TRBV7-8 and TRBJ1-1; D ambiguous. The CDR3 extends over 15 amino acids. V lost 2 bases, J lost 1 base, and 11 bases lay in between. Per the germline V gene, CDR1 is SGHVS and CDR2 is FQNEAQ. The DNA for the CDR3 is TGTGCCAGCAGCTTATGGAGGTCCCAGAACACTGAAGCTTTCTTT. This translates into CASSLWRSQNTEAFF.

Only a few counts were recorded for this clone. The chain employs TRBV5-4 and TRBJ1-6, with 8 bases identical to TRBD1. Germline values: CDR1 SGHNT, CDR2 YYREEE (reference sequence). The CDR3 has 15 amino acids. Trimming took 5 bases from V and 6 from J; bases not matched to a gene: 7. CDR3 residues: CASSGQGMTNSPLHF. CDR3 DNA sequence: TGTGCCAGCAGTGGACAGGGAATGACTAATTCACCCCTCCACTTT.

V usage is TRBV3-1 (or the pseudogene TRBV3-2) and J usage is TRBJ2-3; D is perhaps TRBD2 (7 bases). CDR3 length: 17 amino acids. CDR1 is LGHDT and CDR2 is YNNKEL in the germline V gene (reference sequence). V was clipped by 2 bases and J by 0 bases, with 15 bases between them. The CDR3 DNA reads TGTGCCAGCAGCCAAAGATCGGGGGGCACTAGCACAGATACGCAGTATTTT. Translated, it gives CASSQRSGGTSTDTQYF.

The V and J genes are TRBV12-3 or TRBV12-4 and TRBJ1-4; 7 bases are a match to TRBD1. The length of the CDR3 is 13 residues. With 2 bases clipped from V and 9 bases from J, the junction kept 3 bases outside the gene matches. CDR3 amino acids: CASSLSRGKKLFF. The CDR3 coding sequence is TGTGCCAGCAGTTTAAGCAGGGGGAAAAAACTGTTTTTT.

CDR3 sequence reads: CASSIWAMNTEAFF. Here the CDR3 DNA reads TGTGCCAGTAGTATCTGGGCCATGAACACTGAAGCTTTCTTT. This sequence joins TRBV19 and TRBJ1-1; no reliable D call. The V gene lost 3 bases and the J gene lost 0 bases, with 8 bases spanning the gap. The CDR3 contains 14 residues. Looked up from germline, CDR1 is LNHDA and CDR2 is SQIVND (reference sequence).

This chain connects TRBV7-2 to TRBJ2-7; no clear D. V lost 5 bases to trimming and J lost 2 bases, with 16 bases between them. The CDR3 is 15 amino acids. Germline CDR1 reads SGHTA; CDR2 reads FQGNSA. CDR3 protein: CASSPRSPTPYEQYF. The CDR3 nucleotides are TGTGCCAGCAGCCCTAGGAGCCCGACGCCCTACGAGCAGTACTTC. Full variable domain (outside the CDR3, taken from reference TRBV7-2 and TRBJ2-7): GAGVSQSPSNKVTEKGKDVELRCDPISGHTALYWYRQSLGQGLEFLIYFQGNSAPDKSGLPSDRFSAERTGGSVSTLTIQRTQQEDSAVYLCASSPRSPTPYEQYFGPGTRLTVT.

This sequence joins TRBV7-2 and TRBJ1-4, with 8 bases matching TRBD1. V was pared by 6 bases and J by 7 bases, with 7 bases of the junction left unmatched. The CDR3 is made up of 14 amino acids. Germline CDR1 and CDR2: SGHTA and FQGNSA. CDR3 residues: CASRSTGGAEKLFF. The DNA of the CDR3 is TGTGCCAGCAGATCCACAGGGGGAGCTGAAAAACTGTTTTTT.

V and J are TRBV4-1 and TRBJ1-5, with 8 bases identical to TRBD1. The CDR3 is 15 amino acids. The germline V gene has CDR1 MGHRA and CDR2 YSYEKL. J lost 8 bases, V lost 3 bases, and 9 bases had no gene match. The CDR3 nucleotides are TGCGCCAGCAGCCATGCTCAGGGGGCTAGGAAGCCCCAGCATTTT. Its protein product is CASSHAQGARKPQHF.

The J gene is TRBJ1-2, the V gene TRBV28; D not certain. Per the germline V gene, CDR1 is MDHEN and CDR2 is SYDVKM. V was cut by 7 bases and J by 1 base, with 10 bases left in between. There are 13 residues in the CDR3. Written as DNA, the CDR3 is TGTGCCAGCACCATCCGGGATAACTATGGCTACACCTTC. This sequence encodes CASTIRDNYGYTF.

The chain has TRBV6-5 and TRBJ2-7; 9 bases agree with TRBD1. Trimming at V came to 8 bases and at J to 6 bases, leaving 11 bases not matched to a gene. Germline CDR1 and CDR2: MNHEY and SVGAGI. The CDR3 consists of 14 residues. The CDR3 DNA reads TGTGCCAGCGCCGCAGGGGACAGGGCCGGCGAGCAGTACTTC. This gives the protein CASAAGDRAGEQYF.

This clone was seen a single time. The rearrangement uses TRBV19 and TRBJ1-2; 7 bases are a match to TRBD1. V shed 3 bases and J 4 bases; nucleotides not matched to a gene: 11. Germline V gene data show CDR1 as LNHDA and CDR2 as SQIVND (reference sequence). The length of the CDR3 is 16 residues. The CDR3 sequence: CASSISGTEVFYGYTF. For the CDR3, the DNA is TGTGCCAGTAGTATCTCCGGGACAGAAGTATTCTATGGCTACACCTTC. Filled out from reference TRBV19 and TRBJ1-2, the complete variable domain reads DGGITQSPKYLFRKEGQNVTLSCEQNLNHDAMYWYRQDPGQGLRLIYYSQIVNDFQKGDIAEGYSVSREKKESFPLTVTSAQKNPTAFYLCASSISGTEVFYGYTFGSGTRLTVV.

The CDR3 region has the DNA TGCGCCAGCAGCTCCAGACAGGGGGCGGGTGAGCAGTTCTTC. Encoded protein: CASSSRQGAGEQFF. The rearrangement links TRBV5-1 to TRBJ2-1; TRBD1 matches at 10 bases. The CDR3 is 14 residues long. Germline V gives CDR1 SGHRS, CDR2 YFSETQ. Germline trimming cut 3 bases from V and 9 bases from J; bases unmatched to any gene: 6.

The chain links TRBV5-8 to TRBJ1-1, with 7 bases matching TRBD1. The CDR3 covers 15 residues. V shed 3 bases and J 4 bases; nucleotides not matched to a gene: 9. Germline loops: CDR1 SGHTS, CDR2 YDEGEE. CDR3 in amino acids: CASSSRRGLSTEAFF. The CDR3 nucleotides read TGTGCCAGCAGCTCACGGAGGGGGCTGAGCACTGAAGCTTTCTTT. The whole variable domain, remainder taken from reference TRBV5-8 and TRBJ1-1, is EAGVTQSPTHLIKTRGQQATLRCSPISGHTSVYWYQQALGLGLQFLLWYDEGEERNRGNFPPRFSGRQFPNYSSELNVNALELEDSALYLCASSSRRGLSTEAFFGQGTRLTVV.

This chain links TRBV6-6 with TRBJ1-1; no definite D call. Germline V gene sequence: CDR1 MNHNY, CDR2 SVGAGI (reference sequence). V lost 6 bases and J lost 6, with 14 bases in between. This CDR3 region has 13 residues. The CDR3 DNA reads as TGTGCCAGCAGGCCCACGAGCGGGGCTGAAGCTTTCTTT. As protein: CASRPTSGAEAFF.

The rearrangement uses TRBV9 and TRBJ2-5; the D gene is possibly TRBD2 (5 bases). Looked up from germline, CDR1 is SGDLS and CDR2 is YYNGEE. Trimming cost V 0 bases and J 5 bases, with 11 bases left between them. The CDR3 sequence is 14 residues long. CDR3 amino acids: CASSVGGQTETQYF. The CDR3 DNA follows: TGTGCCAGCAGCGTAGGAGGGCAGACCGAGACCCAGTACTTC.

The V call is TRBV28, the J call TRBJ2-7; possibly TRBD1 for D (7 bases). The V end lost 10 bases, the J end lost 4 bases, and 17 bases lay between the germline ends. The CDR3 runs 13 residues. Per germline, CDR1 MDHEN and CDR2 SYDVKM. CDR3 protein: CATTGGDRYEQYF. The DNA for the CDR3 is TGTGCCACCACAGGAGGGGACAGATACGAGCAGTACTTC.